The following is a T cell receptor (beta chain) sequence with its context. This sample was included in a study of control samples from healthy donors and cancer patients. V lost 2 bases and J lost 4, with 8 bases in between. Germline CDR1 SGHTA, CDR2 FQGTGA. The CDR3 covers 13 residues. TCRdb's table, derived via immunoSEQ multiplex PCR, lists solely in-frame clones and lacks some. The repertoire holds about 100,000 clones, with 80% to 95% as singletons. Material for sequencing was blood. The TCR sequence derives from a human donor in good health. The donor label of this sample is uncertain. The chain links TRBV7-3 to TRBJ1-1; D is ambiguous. CDR3 region: CASSLGRTTEAFF. CDR3 bases: TGTGCCAGCAGCTTAGGGAGAACCACTGAAGCTTTCTTT.